A single sample gave rise to the 14 T cell receptor beta chains below, sequenced in a study of T cell repertoires in cytomegalovirus infection. TCRdb recomputed calls from the reads with MiXCR, one row per CDR3 protein. The data show around 530,000 distinct CDR3 sequences, with about 25% seen just once and over 10% held by the top ten. The specimen was PBMCs. Receptors were obtained from a human donor in good health (CMV status not recorded). Some clones in this sample may be carry-over from other donors' samples.

This clonotype was seen repeatedly, ten times or more. The CDR3 DNA sequence: TGTGCCAGCAGTTTCGACAGCTATGGCTACACCTTC. It is translated as CASSFDSYGYTF. This sequence joins TRBV7-8 and TRBJ1-2; perhaps TRBD1 as D (5 bases). The germline V gene encodes CDR1 SGHVS and CDR2 FQNEAQ. The CDR3 consists of 12 residues. V shed 6 bases and J shed 4 bases, with 9 bases lying between them.

This clonotype has just a few counts. The V and J genes are TRBV4-3 and TRBJ2-1; tentatively, D is TRBD1 (5 bases). Germline CDR1 reads LGHNA; CDR2 reads YSLEER. This CDR3 has 13 amino acids. Between the trimmed V and J ends, which lost 5 bases and 4 bases, there was a span of 9 bases. CDR3 sequence: CASSGQRYNEQFF. In DNA form, the CDR3 reads TGCGCCAGCAGCGGACAACGGTACAATGAGCAGTTCTTC.

This clonotype was counted a few times. The rearrangement joins TRBV7-2 to TRBJ2-7; D is uncertain. The CDR3 runs to 14 residues. V was cut by 2 bases and J by 1 base, with 9 bases left in between. Per germline, CDR1 SGHTA and CDR2 FQGNSA. The CDR3 region is CASSLPGHSYEQYF. The CDR3, as DNA: TGTGCCAGCAGCTTACCCGGGCATTCCTACGAGCAGTACTTC.

The chain carries TRBV11-2 and TRBJ1-1; D is possibly TRBD1 (5 bases). This CDR3 has 13 amino acids. V gave up 3 bases and J gave up 8 bases, with 13 bases separating them. Germline CDR1 SGHAT, CDR2 FQNNGV. Here the CDR3 DNA reads TGTGCCAGCAGCTTTAATTGGGGGTCCGAAGCTTTCTTT. Translating it yields CASSFNWGSEAFF.

In this sample, this clonotype turned up many times. The chain joins TRBV12-3 or TRBV12-4 to TRBJ2-7, with 7 positions matching TRBD2. This CDR3 has 13 residues. With 5 bases clipped from V and 9 bases from J, the junction kept 10 bases outside the gene matches. CDR3 loop: CASSGPGRDGQYV. The CDR3 DNA reads as TGTGCCAGCAGTGGCCCGGGGAGGGACGGGCAGTACGTC.

This clonotype appeared many times. The V and J genes are TRBV7-8 and TRBJ2-1, with TRBD2 matching over 7 bases. J was trimmed by 8 bases and V by 1 base; bases with no gene match: 8. The CDR3 covers 15 residues. Germline loops: CDR1 SGHVS, CDR2 FQNEAQ. CDR3 in amino acids: CASSLGEGRWDEQFF. CDR3 nucleotide sequence: TGTGCCAGCAGCTTAGGGGAGGGCCGTTGGGATGAGCAGTTCTTC. The full variable domain, rest sourced from reference TRBV7-8 and TRBJ2-1, is GAGVSQSPRYKVAKRGQDVALRCDPISGHVSLFWYQQALGQGPEFLTYFQNEAQLDKSGLPSDRFFAERPEGSVSTLKIQRTQQEDSAVYLCASSLGEGRWDEQFFGPGTRLTVL.

This clonotype showed up just a few times. This rearrangement joins TRBV7-6 to TRBJ2-7, with D possibly being TRBD1 (6 bases). V was shortened by 5 bases and J by 5 bases, with 16 bases between the two germline ends. The CDR3 consists of 14 residues. Germline values: CDR1 SGHVS, CDR2 FNYEAQ. The CDR3, as DNA: TGTGCCAGCAGCAACCGGGACATTGCCCACGAGCAGTACTTC. Protein: CASSNRDIAHEQYF.

There are many counts of this clonotype. This chain connects TRBV10-3 to TRBJ2-1, with 11 positions matching TRBD2. This CDR3 has 13 amino acids. From germline, CDR1 is ENHRY and CDR2 SYGVKD. V dropped 10 bases and J dropped 9; count of bases not matched to a gene: 8. CDR3: CATQLAGDGEQFF. CDR3 DNA: TGTGCCACCCAACTAGCGGGAGACGGTGAGCAGTTCTTC.

The genes are TRBV20-1 and TRBJ2-1; tentatively, D is TRBD2 (6 bases). V gave up 2 bases and J gave up 5 bases, with 10 bases separating them. The CDR3 has 13 residues. From germline, CDR1 is DFQATT and CDR2 SNEGSKA (reference sequence). The CDR3 is CSARLRDHNEQFF. The CDR3 coding sequence is TGCAGTGCTAGATTGCGGGACCACAATGAGCAGTTCTTC.

This chain joins TRBV6-2 or TRBV6-3 and TRBJ2-7, with TRBD2 identical over 13 bases. With 10 bases clipped from V and 2 bases from J, the junction kept 5 bases outside the gene matches. Germline lookup yields CDR1 MNHEY and CDR2 SVGEGT. This CDR3 contains 14 residues. The CDR3 is CATRTSGGPYEQYF. The CDR3 nucleotides are TGTGCCACCAGGACTAGCGGGGGACCCTACGAGCAGTACTTC.

Here the CDR3 reads CSASPSGRLYEQYF. CDR3 sequence (DNA): TGCAGTGCTTCCCCTAGCGGGAGGCTCTACGAGCAGTACTTC. V usage is TRBV20-1 and J usage is TRBJ2-7; 11 bases align to TRBD2. Germline loops: CDR1 DFQATT, CDR2 SNEGSKA (reference sequence). V lost 5 bases, J lost 3 bases, and 6 bases stayed unmatched. This CDR3 contains 14 residues.

The chain combines TRBV12-3 or TRBV12-4 with TRBJ2-7; D is perhaps TRBD2 (6 bases). This CDR3 region has 13 residues. Trimming stripped 6 bases from V and 3 bases from J, with 12 bases between. The CDR3 DNA reads as TGTGCCAGCAGCTCGGGACTGAACTACGAGCAGTACGTC. The encoded protein is CASSSGLNYEQYV.

This sequence joins TRBV11-1 and TRBJ2-5; no clear D gene. The CDR3 sequence is 13 residues long. Germline lookup yields CDR1 SGHAT and CDR2 FQDESV (reference sequence). The V end lost 2 bases, the J end lost 5 bases, and 9 bases lay between the germline ends. CDR3 sequence: CASSLYLEETQYF. The CDR3 DNA is TGTGCCAGCAGCTTATACCTGGAGGAGACCCAGTACTTC. Variable domain in full (rest from reference TRBV11-1 and TRBJ2-5): EAEVAQSPRYKITEKSQAVAFWCDPISGHATLYWYRQILGQGPELLVQFQDESVVDDSQLPKDRFSAERLKGVDSTLKIQPAELGDSAMYLCASSLYLEETQYFGPGTRLLVL.

Ten or more counts support this clonotype. The chain links TRBV7-8 to TRBJ2-7; 10 nucleotides line up with TRBD2. V shed 0 bases, J shed 2 bases, and the junction held 4 bases outside the gene matches. Germline CDR1 reads SGHVS; CDR2 reads FQNEAQ. This CDR3 region has 16 residues. The CDR3 DNA follows: TGTGCCAGCAGCTTAGCCCCGGGACTAGCGACCTACGAGCAGTACTTC. Translated: CASSLAPGLATYEQYF. Using reference TRBV7-8 and TRBJ2-7 for the parts outside the CDR3, the full variable domain is GAGVSQSPRYKVAKRGQDVALRCDPISGHVSLFWYQQALGQGPEFLTYFQNEAQLDKSGLPSDRFFAERPEGSVSTLKIQRTQQEDSAVYLCASSLAPGLATYEQYFGPGTRLTVT.